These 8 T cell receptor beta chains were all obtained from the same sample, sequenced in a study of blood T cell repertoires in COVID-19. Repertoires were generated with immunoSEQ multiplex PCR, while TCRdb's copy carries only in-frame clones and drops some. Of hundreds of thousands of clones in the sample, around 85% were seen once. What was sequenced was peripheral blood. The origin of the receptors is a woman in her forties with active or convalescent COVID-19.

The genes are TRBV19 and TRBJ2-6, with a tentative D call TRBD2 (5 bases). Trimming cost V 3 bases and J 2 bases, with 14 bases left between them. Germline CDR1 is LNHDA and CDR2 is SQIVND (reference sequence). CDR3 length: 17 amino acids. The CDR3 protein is CASSIRRATAGANVLTF. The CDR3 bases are TGTGCCAGTAGTATCAGGCGGGCTACTGCTGGGGCCAACGTCCTGACTTTC.

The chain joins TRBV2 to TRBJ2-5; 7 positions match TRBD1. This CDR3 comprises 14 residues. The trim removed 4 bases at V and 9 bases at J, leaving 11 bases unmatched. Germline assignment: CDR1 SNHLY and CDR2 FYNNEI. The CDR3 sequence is CASSGRGHPVPQYF. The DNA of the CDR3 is TGTGCCAGCAGTGGTAGGGGGCACCCCGTTCCCCAGTACTTC.

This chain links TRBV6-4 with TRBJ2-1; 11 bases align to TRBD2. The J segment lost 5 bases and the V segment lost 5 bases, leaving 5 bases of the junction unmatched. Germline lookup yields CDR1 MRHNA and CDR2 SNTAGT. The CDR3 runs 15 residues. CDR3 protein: CASSPGTSGDNEQFF. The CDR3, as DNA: TGTGCCAGCAGTCCCGGGACTAGCGGTGACAATGAGCAGTTCTTC.

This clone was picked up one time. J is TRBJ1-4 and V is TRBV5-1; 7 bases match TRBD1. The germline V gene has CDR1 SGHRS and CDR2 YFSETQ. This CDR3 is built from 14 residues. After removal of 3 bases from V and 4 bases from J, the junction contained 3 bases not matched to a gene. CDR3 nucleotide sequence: TGCGCCAGCAGCTCACAGGGGATTAATGAAAAACTGTTTTTT. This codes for CASSSQGINEKLFF.

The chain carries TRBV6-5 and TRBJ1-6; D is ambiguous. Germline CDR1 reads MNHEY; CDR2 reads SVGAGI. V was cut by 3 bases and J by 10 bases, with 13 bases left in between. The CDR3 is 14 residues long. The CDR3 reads CASSYSGEESPLHF. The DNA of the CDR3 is TGTGCCAGCAGTTATTCGGGTGAGGAGTCACCCCTCCACTTT.

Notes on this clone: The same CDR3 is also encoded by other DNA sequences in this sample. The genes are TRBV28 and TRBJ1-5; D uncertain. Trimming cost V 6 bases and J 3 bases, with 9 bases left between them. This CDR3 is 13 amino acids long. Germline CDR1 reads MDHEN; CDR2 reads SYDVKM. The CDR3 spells CASRRDSNQPQHF. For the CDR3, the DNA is TGTGCCAGCAGACGGGATTCCAATCAGCCCCAGCATTTT.

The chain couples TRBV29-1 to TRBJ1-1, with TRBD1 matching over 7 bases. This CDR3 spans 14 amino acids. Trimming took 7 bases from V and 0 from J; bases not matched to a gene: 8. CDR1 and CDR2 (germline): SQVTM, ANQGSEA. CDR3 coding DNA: TGCAGCGGTCAAGACAGGGCAATGAACACTGAAGCTTTCTTT. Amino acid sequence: CSGQDRAMNTEAFF.

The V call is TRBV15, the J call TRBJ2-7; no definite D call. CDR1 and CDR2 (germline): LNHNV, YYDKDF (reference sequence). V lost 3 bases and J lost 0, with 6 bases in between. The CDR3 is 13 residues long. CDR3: CATSSDISYEQYF. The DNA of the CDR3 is TGTGCCACCAGCAGCGACATCTCCTACGAGCAGTACTTC.